Given below is one TCR beta chain in context. Its antigen has not been determined. Base qualities are not recorded, but no much larger clone differs from it by a single base. The data stem from a study of blood T cell repertoires in COVID-19 (dated by TCRdb to about 2020). In terms of the full investigation: Samples from collaborators originated in the United States, Italy and Spain and spanned both the acute and convalescent phases of COVID-19. Where available, HLA class I and class II types were obtained from metadata supplied by the sample provider rather than from assay-based typing. The material from the prospective study consisted of cDNA or gDNA derived from T cells, B-cell-depleted T cells, or PBMCs. A de-identified subject ID, COVID-19 status, age in years and sex were almost always included in the sample metadata. The samples were drawn from the first 160 participants of the ongoing ImmuneRACE study and from more than 1,000 subjects provided by 6 global collaborators. Subjects who had been exposed to COVID-19, were actively infected with it, or had recovered from it provided the deeply sampled blood TCRbeta repertoires that made up the dataset. A freely available public database, intended as a resource for researchers studying the immune response to SARS-CoV-2, is where the repertoires were released.

The collaborating institutions used their own protocols to collect whole blood in K2EDTA tubes. Collaborator samples were shipped for TCRbeta analysis as frozen whole blood, isolated PBMCs, or DNA extracted from either sample type. Overall study outcomes, separate from this receptor: Clinical and demographic metadata were provided uncurated, with the amount varying by source and participant.

V loses 4 bases of germline sequence and J loses 2 bases, and the interval between the two ends is 10 bases. The CDR3, from cysteine to phenylalanine, totals 14 residues. Solely the CDR3 DNA is kept, with 42 bases framed from the first base. The germline V gene provides CDR1 ENHRY and CDR2 SYGVKD. The immunoSEQ Assay, a bias-controlled multiplex PCR, was used to amplify TCRbeta CDR3 regions from genomic DNA. The study's processing was this. The number of nucleated cells in each sample was estimated from the amplification of reference gene primers within the assay. To quantify the absolute abundance of each unique TCRbeta CDR3 rearrangement, sequence reads were collapsed and filtered. For each sample, productive Simpson clonality was calculated as the square root of Simpson's diversity index over productive rearrangements. In TCRdb, the immuneACCESS table is reduced to in-frame sequences with V and J assigned. These tables do not hold every clone; where another copy was compared, an unresolved V gene accounts for under half, and the others remain unexplained. The V and J calls and clone size were taken over from that table, and D and trimming were inferred from the DNA. The sample table shows about 330,000 clones, and roughly 90% are seen once. The ten largest account for roughly 4.1% of the sample.

This chain is built from TRBV10-3 and TRBJ2-3; TRBD2 is possibly the D segment (5 matching bases). This clonotype originated in a woman between 50 and 59 years old with active or convalescent COVID-19. Input material: peripheral blood. The sequenced DNA is TGTGCCATCAGTGTCGGGGTATCCACAGATACGCAGTATTTT. Translated, it gives CAISVGVSTDTQYF.